Here is one TCR beta chain with its context. Its matching antigen is unknown. Per the original methods: As immunoSEQ supplied junction-only sequences (without quality scores), filtering differed. This table comes from immunoSEQ multiplex PCR, and its TCRdb copy is limited to in-frame clones, with some not included. For V, J and clone size, that table is used; D and trimming come from the DNA. The sample comprises some 630,000 clones, 95% to 97% of which are singletons, and 0.11% rests with the top ten. Terminally differentiated effector memory CD45RA+ cells were excluded by CCR7 positive selection of CD45RO-negative cells. Recent acute infections and vaccinations were absent in the healthy HIV-negative adult donors. The sample comes from a study of shared clonotypes between healthy human individuals. Germline V lookup: CDR1 MDHEN, CDR2 SYDVKM. This CDR3 region has 14 residues. V was pared by 5 bases and J by 6 bases, with 5 bases of the junction left unmatched.

Notes on the study in general: Only blood was sampled; tissue repertoires likely differ.

Specimen: naive CD8+ T cells sorted from blood. The rearrangement joins TRBV28 to TRBJ2-1; the match to TRBD2 covers 9 bases. The receptor was derived from a woman aged 25 to 39 in good health. The CDR3 DNA follows: TGTGCCAGCAGTCCTAGCGGGACGCCCAATGAGCAGTTCTTC. Translating gives CASSPSGTPNEQFF.